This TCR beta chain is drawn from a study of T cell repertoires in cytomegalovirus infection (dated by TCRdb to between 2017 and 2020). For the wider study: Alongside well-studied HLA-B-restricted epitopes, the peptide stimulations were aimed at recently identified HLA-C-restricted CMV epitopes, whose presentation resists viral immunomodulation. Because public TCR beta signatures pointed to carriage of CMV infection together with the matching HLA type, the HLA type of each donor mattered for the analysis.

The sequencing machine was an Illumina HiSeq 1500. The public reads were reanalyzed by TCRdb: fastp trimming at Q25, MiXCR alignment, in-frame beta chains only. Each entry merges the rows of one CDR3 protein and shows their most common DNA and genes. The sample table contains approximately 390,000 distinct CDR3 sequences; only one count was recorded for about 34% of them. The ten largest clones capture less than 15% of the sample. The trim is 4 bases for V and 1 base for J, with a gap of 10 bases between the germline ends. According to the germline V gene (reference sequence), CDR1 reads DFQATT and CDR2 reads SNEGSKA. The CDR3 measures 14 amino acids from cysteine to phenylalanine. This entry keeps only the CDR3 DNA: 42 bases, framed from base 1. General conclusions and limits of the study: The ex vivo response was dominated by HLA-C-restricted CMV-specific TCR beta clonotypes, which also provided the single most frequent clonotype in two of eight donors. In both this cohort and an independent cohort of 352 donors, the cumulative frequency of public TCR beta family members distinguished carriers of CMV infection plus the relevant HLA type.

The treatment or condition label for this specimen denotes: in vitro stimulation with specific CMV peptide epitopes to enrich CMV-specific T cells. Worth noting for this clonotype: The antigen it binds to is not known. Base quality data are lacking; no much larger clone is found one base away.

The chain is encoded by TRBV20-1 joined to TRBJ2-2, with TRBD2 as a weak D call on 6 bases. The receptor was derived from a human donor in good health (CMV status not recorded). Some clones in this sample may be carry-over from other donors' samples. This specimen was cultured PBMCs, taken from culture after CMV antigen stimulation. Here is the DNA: TGCAGTGCTATGGGACTGCAGAACACCGGGGAGCTGTTTTTT. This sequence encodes CSAMGLQNTGELFF.